Each of the 17 T cell receptor beta chains below was sequenced from the same sample in a study of beta chain features in type 1 diabetes. Expressed TCRB transcripts were sequenced because the isolated RNA had all been reverse transcribed beforehand. Clones were sequenced by immunoSEQ multiplex PCR, and TCRdb holds only the in-frame ones, with some missing. The table shows over 650,000 clones, with over 12% occurring only once. Study-level findings and limits: People with Type 1 diabetes carried modestly yet significantly shorter TCRB CDR3s in all four CD4+ subsets.

No cognate antigen is known for these TCRs. Sample: naive CD4+ T cells from blood. All receptors come from a man in his late teens or twenties with type 1 diabetes.

This clone was seen a handful of times. The rearrangement joins TRBV5-4 to TRBJ2-5, with TRBD2 identical over 7 bases. After removal of 6 bases from V and 4 bases from J, the junction contained 3 bases not matched to a gene. Germline CDR1 reads SGHNT; CDR2 reads YYREEE (reference sequence). This CDR3 is 12 amino acids long. CDR3 amino acids: CASISGGETQYF. Here the CDR3 DNA reads TGTGCCAGCATATCGGGAGGAGAGACCCAGTACTTC. The whole variable domain, remainder taken from reference TRBV5-4 and TRBJ2-5, is ETGVTQSPTHLIKTRGQQVTLRCSSQSGHNTVSWYQQALGQGPQFIFQYYREEENGRGNFPPRFSGLQFPNYSSELNVNALELDDSALYLCASISGGETQYFGPGTRLLVL.

This clone appeared a few times. The chain recombines TRBV7-9 with TRBJ2-2, with 14 bases matching TRBD2. This CDR3 region has 18 residues. Trimming at V came to 5 bases and at J to 5 bases, leaving 10 bases not matched to a gene. The germline V gene encodes CDR1 SEHNR and CDR2 FQNEAQ (reference sequence). In DNA, the CDR3 is TGTGCCAGCAGCCTAGGGACTAGCGGGAGTTTGAGAACCGGGGAGCTGTTTTTT. Its protein product is CASSLGTSGSLRTGELFF.

This clone has only a few counts. The chain employs TRBV7-2 and TRBJ2-5; no clear D gene. Germline lookup yields CDR1 SGHTA and CDR2 FQGNSA. V lost 2 bases to trimming and J lost 3 bases, with 7 bases between them. The CDR3 is 13 amino acids. Here the CDR3 reads CASSLLLKETQYF. Written as DNA, the CDR3 is TGTGCCAGCAGCTTACTACTAAAAGAGACCCAGTACTTC.

The rearrangement joins TRBV28 to TRBJ2-7; D uncertain. The V end lost 3 bases, the J end lost 2 bases, and 8 bases lay between the germline ends. CDR1 and CDR2 from the germline V gene are MDHEN and SYDVKM. The CDR3 consists of 13 residues. The CDR3 DNA follows: TGTGCCAGCAGTTTGGGTCCCACCTACGAGCAGTACTTC. Encoded protein: CASSLGPTYEQYF.

In its sample, this clone was seen a few times. This rearrangement joins TRBV29-1 to TRBJ2-4; tentative D call: TRBD2 (6 bases). Trimming shortened V by 7 bases and J by 6 bases, and 16 bases separated the two germline ends. The germline V gene has CDR1 SQVTM and CDR2 ANQGSEA. The CDR3 length is 13 residues. The CDR3 bases are TGCAGCGCCGCCCGGGACTTTGGAAACATTCAGTACTTC. It translates to CSAARDFGNIQYF.

This clone turned up a few times. V and J are TRBV7-2 and TRBJ2-2, with 9 bases fitting TRBD1. V was pared by 0 bases and J by 6 bases, with 8 bases of the junction left unmatched. The CDR3 loop spans 17 amino acids. CDR1 is SGHTA and CDR2 is FQGNSA in the germline V gene. The CDR3: CASSLARTGGAAGELFF. CDR3 coding DNA: TGTGCCAGCAGCTTAGCCCGCACAGGGGGCGCGGCCGGGGAGCTGTTTTTT.

This chain connects TRBV28 to TRBJ2-5; D call uncertain. The CDR3 loop spans 14 amino acids. Germline CDR1 and CDR2: MDHEN and SYDVKM. V was shortened by 2 bases and J by 7 bases, with 14 bases between the two germline ends. CDR3 nucleotides: TGTGCCAGCAGTTTACGGTCCGGCCCAGGGACCCAGTACTTC. This gives the protein CASSLRSGPGTQYF.

This clone was detected only a few times. The chain employs TRBV25-1 and TRBJ1-1; 8 nucleotides match TRBD1. V shed 4 bases and J 11 bases; nucleotides not matched to a gene: 12. CDR3 length equals 14 residues. Looked up from germline, CDR1 is MGHDK and CDR2 is SYGVNS. The CDR3 here is CASSVQGEGMRAFF. In nucleotides, the CDR3 is TGTGCCAGCAGTGTACAGGGGGAAGGAATGCGGGCTTTCTTT. Drawing the rest from reference TRBV25-1 and TRBJ1-1, the complete variable domain is EADIYQTPRYLVIGTGKKITLECSQTMGHDKMYWYQQDPGMELHLIHYSYGVNSTEKGDLSSESTVSRIRTEHFPLTLESARPSHTSQYLCASSVQGEGMRAFFGQGTRLTVV.

A remark on this clone: This sample also contains other DNA sequences that code for the same CDR3. The J gene is TRBJ1-3, the V gene TRBV30; D uncertain. With 0 bases removed from V and 0 bases from J, the gap between germline ends came to 6 bases. Germline loops: CDR1 GTSNPN, CDR2 SVGIG (reference sequence). The CDR3 is 14 amino acids. The CDR3 sequence is CAWSVGGSGNTIYF. The CDR3 nucleotides read TGTGCCTGGAGTGTAGGAGGCTCTGGAAACACCATATATTTT.

This clone appeared a few times. This chain joins TRBV30 and TRBJ1-5, with TRBD1 matching over 7 bases. CDR3 length equals 12 residues. V lost 5 bases and J lost 6; bases outside the gene matches: 4. The germline CDR1 and CDR2 sequences are GTSNPN and SVGIG (reference sequence). In DNA, the CDR3 is TGTGCCTGGGACAGGGCGGCTCAGCCCCAGCATTTT. Protein sequence: CAWDRAAQPQHF.

This clone was recorded a few times. The same CDR3 arises from other DNA sequences in this sample as well. J is TRBJ2-7 and V is TRBV7-2, with D tentatively TRBD1 or TRBD2 (6 bases each). The CDR3 consists of 14 residues. CDR1 and CDR2 from the germline V gene are SGHTA and FQGNSA. Trimming cost V 5 bases and J 4 bases, with 15 bases left between them. The CDR3 region has the DNA TGTGCCAGCAGCCAAAGGGGGGCCGCTTACGAGCAGTACTTC. It codes for CASSQRGAAYEQYF.

J is TRBJ2-7 and V is TRBV5-4; 8 positions agree with TRBD2. Germline V gene lookup returns CDR1 SGHNT and CDR2 YYREEE (reference sequence). V was pared by 4 bases and J by 0 bases, with 3 bases of the junction left unmatched. The CDR3 covers 14 residues. CDR3 sequence: CASSVTSDSYEQYF. The CDR3 region has the DNA TGTGCCAGCAGCGTGACTAGCGACTCCTACGAGCAGTACTTC.

This chain joins TRBV9 and TRBJ1-2; 9 bases line up with TRBD1. The V and J ends lost 3 bases and 9 bases, in that order; junction bases with no gene match: 9. Germline V lookup: CDR1 SGDLS, CDR2 YYNGEE. The CDR3 length is 14 residues. This CDR3 is CASSARGQGSSYTF. The CDR3 DNA is TGTGCCAGCAGCGCCAGGGGACAGGGCAGCAGCTACACCTTC.

The V and J genes are TRBV28 and TRBJ1-1, with a tentative D call TRBD1 (6 bases). Germline CDR1 reads MDHEN; CDR2 reads SYDVKM. The CDR3 runs to 11 residues. V lost 1 base and J 11 bases, leaving 8 bases between the germline ends. CDR3 sequence reads: CASSLYREAFF. CDR3 nucleotides: TGTGCCAGCAGTTTATACAGGGAGGCTTTCTTT. Full variable domain (rest looked up from reference TRBV28 and TRBJ1-1): DVKVTQSSRYLVKRTGEKVFLECVQDMDHENMFWYRQDPGLGLRLIYFSYDVKMKEKGDIPEGYSVSREKKERFSLILESASTNQTSMYLCASSLYREAFFGQGTRLTVV.

The chain links TRBV5-1 to TRBJ1-1, with unresolved D. The CDR3 extends over 12 amino acids. The germline gives CDR1 SGHRS, CDR2 YFSETQ. The V end was cut by 5 bases, the J end by 3 bases, with 8 bases between. Here the CDR3 reads CASSQMDTEAFF. The CDR3 DNA sequence: TGCGCCAGCAGTCAAATGGACACTGAAGCTTTCTTT.

In its sample, this clone was seen a few times. The chain recombines TRBV5-1 with TRBJ2-7, with 12 nucleotides matching TRBD2. The CDR3 is 15 amino acids. V lost 0 bases to trimming and J lost 6 bases; unmatched junction nucleotides: 4. Germline lookup yields CDR1 SGHRS and CDR2 YFSETQ. CDR3 bases: TGCGCCAGCAGCTTGGAAGCGGGACTAGCGGGCGAGCAGTACTTC. Protein sequence: CASSLEAGLAGEQYF.

This clone has just a few counts. V gene TRBV7-6 combines with J gene TRBJ2-7; the D is unclear. Germline values: CDR1 SGHVS, CDR2 FNYEAQ. The germline V and J ends were trimmed by 5 bases and 0 bases, with 11 bases remaining between them. The CDR3 runs to 14 residues. The CDR3 protein is CASSPREASYEQYF. The DNA of the CDR3 is TGTGCCAGCAGCCCCCGAGAGGCCTCCTACGAGCAGTACTTC.